The 23 T cell receptor beta chains below come from one sample, sequenced in a study of OX40 agonist ivuxolimab in advanced cancers. The assay was immunoSEQ multiplex PCR, and TCRdb's table has in-frame clones only and misses some. This table has around 20,000 clones, around 80% appearing once. The material sequenced was CD4+ or CD8+ T cells sorted from blood, taken in a trial of the OX40 agonist ivuxolimab. These TCRs come from an adult with an advanced solid tumor such as melanoma, head and neck, liver or kidney cancer.

The sample holds a few counts of this clone. The rearrangement links TRBV4-1 to TRBJ2-3; D is uncertain. Germline-derived CDR1 and CDR2 are MGHRA and YSYEKL. V lost 2 bases, J lost 3 bases, and 9 bases lay in between. This CDR3 comprises 14 residues. The CDR3 coding sequence is TGCGCCAGCAGCCAACCTTCTAGAACAGATACGCAGTATTTT. Amino acids: CASSQPSRTDTQYF.

V gene TRBV7-9 combines with J gene TRBJ2-3; 10 bases fit TRBD1. Germline trimming cut 1 base from V and 6 bases from J; bases unmatched to any gene: 7. The CDR3 has 16 amino acids. Germline V gives CDR1 SEHNR, CDR2 FQNEAQ (reference sequence). Written as DNA, the CDR3 is TGTGCCAGCAGCTTAGGCGAGACAGGGGGCGCGGATACGCAGTATTTT. Amino acid sequence: CASSLGETGGADTQYF.

V is TRBV5-4 and J is TRBJ2-7; a weak D match, TRBD2 (6 bases). V lost 7 bases to trimming and J lost 0 bases, with 11 bases between them. Looked up from germline, CDR1 is SGHNT and CDR2 is YYREEE (reference sequence). There are 13 residues in the CDR3. The DNA for the CDR3 is TGTGCCAGCCGCCGGGACTCCTCCTACGAGCAGTACTTC. Its protein is CASRRDSSYEQYF. The full variable domain, with the rest looked up from reference TRBV5-4 and TRBJ2-7, is ETGVTQSPTHLIKTRGQQVTLRCSSQSGHNTVSWYQQALGQGPQFIFQYYREEENGRGNFPPRFSGLQFPNYSSELNVNALELDDSALYLCASRRDSSYEQYFGPGTRLTVT.

This rearrangement joins TRBV9 to TRBJ2-2, with TRBD2 identical over 7 bases. With 0 bases clipped from V and 8 bases from J, the junction kept 10 bases outside the gene matches. Germline CDR1 SGDLS, CDR2 YYNGEE. This CDR3 region has 16 residues. The CDR3 region is CASSVGGEGILGELFF. The CDR3 nucleotides read TGTGCCAGCAGCGTAGGAGGGGAGGGGATACTGGGGGAGCTGTTTTTT.

The V call is TRBV6-5, the J call TRBJ2-7, with TRBD1 identical over 10 bases. V trimming: 2 bases; J trimming: 4 bases; junction bases outside the gene matches: 2. This CDR3 region has 14 residues. Looked up from germline, CDR1 is MNHEY and CDR2 is SVGAGI. Written as DNA, the CDR3 is TGTGCCAGCAGTTACCGGGGACAGGGGTACGAGCAGTACTTC. This sequence encodes CASSYRGQGYEQYF.

About this clone itself: Mismatch with germline at one junction end may stem from a read error. J is TRBJ1-2 and V is TRBV7-6; 10 nucleotides agree with TRBD1. The CDR3 has 14 residues. Germline V gene sequence: CDR1 SGHVS, CDR2 FNYEAQ. In DNA, the CDR3 is TGTGCCAGCAGCGCAAGACAGGGGGCGGAGGGCTATACCTTC. Translated: CASSARQGAEGYTF.

The chain joins TRBV7-9 to TRBJ2-7, with 9 positions matching TRBD1. Per the germline V gene, CDR1 is SEHNR and CDR2 is FQNEAQ (reference sequence). Trimming cost V 4 bases and J 3 bases; bases outside gene matches: 7. The CDR3 length is 15 residues. The CDR3 sequence: CASSSAGTGLYEQYF. Here the CDR3 DNA reads TGTGCCAGCAGCTCAGCCGGGACAGGGCTCTACGAGCAGTACTTC.

This clone appeared a single time. J is TRBJ2-4 and V is TRBV6-6; D gene unclear. Germline V gene lookup returns CDR1 MNHNY and CDR2 SVGAGI (reference sequence). The CDR3 has 12 residues. V was shortened by 5 bases and J by 2 bases, with 4 bases between the two germline ends. CDR3 region: CASSRPKNIQYF. CDR3 DNA sequence: TGTGCCAGCAGTCGACCCAAAAACATTCAGTACTTC.

The chain carries TRBV5-5 and TRBJ1-2; a weak D match, TRBD1 (6 bases). Trimming shortened V by 4 bases and J by 2 bases, and 12 bases separated the two germline ends. This CDR3 contains 14 residues. In germline, CDR1 is SGHKS, CDR2 YYEKEE (reference sequence). CDR3 DNA: TGTGCCAGCAGCGTCGGGCAGGGGAACTATGGCTACACCTTC. Amino acid sequence: CASSVGQGNYGYTF.

This chain links TRBV19 with TRBJ2-7, with a weak D call TRBD2 (6 bases). CDR3 length equals 14 residues. Per the germline V gene, CDR1 is LNHDA and CDR2 is SQIVND (reference sequence). Trimming cost V 5 bases and J 0 bases, with 11 bases left between them. The CDR3 nucleotides are TGTGCCAGTAGTTATGGACTAAACTCCTACGAGCAGTACTTC. Translation: CASSYGLNSYEQYF.

This clone was counted once. The chain has TRBV27 and TRBJ1-2; D remains unclear. Germline CDR1 and CDR2: MNHEY and SMNVEV (reference sequence). The CDR3 covers 13 residues. Trimming stripped 4 bases from V and 5 bases from J, with 11 bases between. Here the CDR3 DNA reads TGTGCCAGCAGTTCCGGCAAGAGGTATGGCTACACCTTC. Protein sequence: CASSSGKRYGYTF.

The gene calls are TRBV4-1 and TRBJ2-3; 9 bases line up with TRBD2. The CDR3 loop spans 17 amino acids. CDR1 MGHRA and CDR2 YSYEKL come from the germline V gene. After removal of 3 bases from V and 13 bases from J, the junction contained 20 bases not matched to a gene. The CDR3 region has the DNA TGCGCCAGCAGCCAGATTTTAACCAGGCTAGCGGGACGGGAAAAGTATTTT. Encoded protein: CASSQILTRLAGREKYF.

The CDR3 here is CASSAGSSGNTIYF. For the CDR3, the DNA is TGTGCCAGCAGCGCCGGGAGCTCTGGAAACACCATATATTTT. The V call is TRBV9, the J call TRBJ1-3; D gene uncertain. Trimming took 3 bases from V and 0 from J, leaving 7 bases between them. This CDR3 region has 14 residues. Germline V lookup: CDR1 SGDLS, CDR2 YYNGEE. The variable domain in full, with the rest retrieved from reference TRBV9 and TRBJ1-3, is DSGVTQTPKHLITATGQRVTLRCSPRSGDLSVYWYQQSLDQGLQFLIQYYNGEERAKGNILERFSAQQFPDLHSELNLSSLELGDSALYFCASSAGSSGNTIYFGEGSWLTVV.

The V gene is TRBV7-7, the J gene TRBJ2-5, with 11 bases that match TRBD2. This CDR3 comprises 15 residues. Losses at the gene ends were 5 bases for V and 5 bases for J; bases not matched to a gene: 7. CDR1 SSHAT and CDR2 FNYEAQ come from the germline V gene (reference sequence). DNA of the CDR3: TGTGCCAGCAGCATGGGACTAGCGGCCTCGGAGACCCAGTACTTC. This sequence encodes CASSMGLAASETQYF.

This clone was detected a few times. The rearrangement joins TRBV7-7 to TRBJ2-7; D perhaps matches TRBD2 (5 bases). Germline V CDR1 and CDR2: SSHAT, FNYEAQ (reference sequence). This CDR3 has 14 amino acids. The V end was cut by 5 bases, the J end by 0 bases, with 11 bases between. The CDR3 DNA follows: TGTGCCAGCAGCCCTTATCGGGACTCCTACGAGCAGTACTTC. Encoded protein: CASSPYRDSYEQYF.

The chain joins TRBV2 to TRBJ2-3, with 11 bases fitting TRBD2. The CDR3 sequence is 19 residues long. Unmatched junction bases numbered 16, after V lost 5 bases and J lost 3 bases. The V gene's germline CDR1 is SNHLY and CDR2 FYNNEI. DNA of the CDR3: TGTGCCAGCAGTCTGGGACAGGTTATAGCGGGGGGGCCGACAGATACGCAGTATTTT. As protein: CASSLGQVIAGGPTDTQYF. The whole variable domain, remainder taken from reference TRBV2 and TRBJ2-3, is EPEVTQTPSHQVTQMGQEVILRCVPISNHLYFYWYRQILGQKVEFLVSFYNNEISEKSEIFDDQFSVERPDGSNFTLKIRSTKLEDSAMYFCASSLGQVIAGGPTDTQYFGPGTRLTVL.

The genes are TRBV5-6 and TRBJ1-5; no reliable D call. Germline lookup yields CDR1 SGHDT and CDR2 YYEEEE. CDR3 length equals 15 residues. V lost 4 bases and J 0 bases, leaving 11 bases between the germline ends. The CDR3 here is CASSASYISNQPQHF. CDR3 nucleotide sequence: TGTGCCAGCAGCGCGTCCTATATTAGCAATCAGCCCCAGCATTTT.

The rearrangement links TRBV6-5 to TRBJ1-5; 9 positions agree with TRBD1. J gave up 0 bases and V 8 bases, and 2 bases lay outside the gene matches. This CDR3 has 14 amino acids. CDR1 MNHEY and CDR2 SVGAGI come from the germline V gene. CDR3 residues: CASATGGSNQPQHF. CDR3 nucleotides: TGTGCCAGCGCGACAGGGGGTAGCAATCAGCCCCAGCATTTT.

This chain connects TRBV19 to TRBJ2-7; 9 bases line up with TRBD2. Trimming at V came to 6 bases and at J to 1 base, leaving 4 bases not matched to a gene. Germline lookup yields CDR1 LNHDA and CDR2 SQIVND (reference sequence). This CDR3 spans 14 amino acids. The CDR3 DNA reads as TGTGCCAGTAGGGAGACTAGCGGTTCCTACGAGCAGTACTTC. Translation gives CASRETSGSYEQYF.

The rearrangement links TRBV2 to TRBJ1-6; D is perhaps TRBD1 (5 bases). V was pared by 8 bases and J by 6 bases, with 8 bases between. The length of the CDR3 is 12 residues. Germline-derived CDR1 and CDR2 are SNHLY and FYNNEI. This CDR3 reads CASGASNSPLHF. CDR3 nucleotides: TGTGCCAGCGGGGCCTCTAATTCACCCCTCCACTTT.

The genes are TRBV9 and TRBJ2-7; possible D gene TRBD2, 6 bases. Trimming cost V 4 bases and J 0 bases, with 14 bases left between them. Germline V gene sequence: CDR1 SGDLS, CDR2 YYNGEE. The CDR3 is made up of 15 amino acids. CDR3 sequence (DNA): TGTGCCAGCAGCCCCCGGGGGACCCCCTCCTACGAGCAGTACTTC. Its protein product is CASSPRGTPSYEQYF.

The chain carries TRBV7-9 and TRBJ2-1, with 8 bases fitting TRBD1. Unmatched junction bases numbered 4, after V lost 2 bases and J lost 4 bases. Germline V CDR1 and CDR2: SEHNR, FQNEAQ (reference sequence). This CDR3 has 15 amino acids. CDR3 amino acids: CASSLRGQEYNEQFF. The DNA of the CDR3 is TGTGCCAGCAGCTTAAGGGGACAGGAGTACAATGAGCAGTTCTTC.

The V and J genes are TRBV7-9 and TRBJ2-7; D may be TRBD2 (5 bases). Per the germline V gene, CDR1 is SEHNR and CDR2 is FQNEAQ (reference sequence). V gave up 4 bases and J gave up 7 bases, with 8 bases separating them. The CDR3 contains 11 residues. The CDR3 DNA follows: TGTGCCAGCAGCTCCAGAGGGGAGCAGTACTTC. It codes for CASSSRGEQYF.